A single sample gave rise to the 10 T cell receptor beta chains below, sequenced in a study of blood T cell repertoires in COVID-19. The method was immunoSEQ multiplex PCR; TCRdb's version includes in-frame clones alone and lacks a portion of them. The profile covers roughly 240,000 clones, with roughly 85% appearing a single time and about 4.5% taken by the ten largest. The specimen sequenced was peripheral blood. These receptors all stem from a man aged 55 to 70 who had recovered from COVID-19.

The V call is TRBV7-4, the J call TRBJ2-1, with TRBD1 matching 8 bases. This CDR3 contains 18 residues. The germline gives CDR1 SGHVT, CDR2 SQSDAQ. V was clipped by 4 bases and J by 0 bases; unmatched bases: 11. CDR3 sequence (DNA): TGTGCCAGCAGCTCAGGGGGCGATGAAACAAGCTCCTACAATGAGCAGTTCTTC. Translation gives CASSSGGDETSSYNEQFF. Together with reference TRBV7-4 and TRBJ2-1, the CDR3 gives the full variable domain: GAGVSQSPRYKVAKRGRDVALRCDSISGHVTLYWYRQTLGQGSEVLTYSQSDAQRDKSGRPSGRFSAERPERSVSTLKIQRTEQGDSAVYLCASSSGGDETSSYNEQFFGPGTRLTVL.

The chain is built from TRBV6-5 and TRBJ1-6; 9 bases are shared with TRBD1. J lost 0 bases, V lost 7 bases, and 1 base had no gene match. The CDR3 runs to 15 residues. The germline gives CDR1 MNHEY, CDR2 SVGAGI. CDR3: CASKQGASYNSPLHF. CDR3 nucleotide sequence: TGTGCCAGCAAACAGGGGGCCTCCTATAATTCACCCCTCCACTTT.

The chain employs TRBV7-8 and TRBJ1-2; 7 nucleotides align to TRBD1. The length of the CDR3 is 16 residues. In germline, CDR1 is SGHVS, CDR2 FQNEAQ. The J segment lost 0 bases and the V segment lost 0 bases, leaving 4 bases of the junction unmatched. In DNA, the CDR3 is TGTGCCAGCAGCTTAGCGGGGCAGGGGGCTAACTATGGCTACACCTTC. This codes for CASSLAGQGANYGYTF.

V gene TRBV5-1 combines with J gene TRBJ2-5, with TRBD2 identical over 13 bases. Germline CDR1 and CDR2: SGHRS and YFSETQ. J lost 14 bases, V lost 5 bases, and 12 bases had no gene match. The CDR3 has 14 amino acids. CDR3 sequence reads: CASRGGTSGEFVYF. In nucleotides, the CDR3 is TGCGCCAGCAGGGGCGGGACTAGCGGGGAGTTCGTTTACTTC.

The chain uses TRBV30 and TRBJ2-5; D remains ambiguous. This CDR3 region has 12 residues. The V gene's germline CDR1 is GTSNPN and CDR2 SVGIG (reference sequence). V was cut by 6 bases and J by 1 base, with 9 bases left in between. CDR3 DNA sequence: TGTGCCTGCAGACTCTCCCAAGAGACCCAGTACTTC. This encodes CACRLSQETQYF. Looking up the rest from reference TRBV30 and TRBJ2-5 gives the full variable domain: SQTIHQWPATLVQPVGSPLSLECTVEGTSNPNLYWYRQAAGRGLQLLFYSVGIGQISSEVPQNLSASRPQDRQFILSSKKLLLSDSGFYLCACRLSQETQYFGPGTRLLVL.

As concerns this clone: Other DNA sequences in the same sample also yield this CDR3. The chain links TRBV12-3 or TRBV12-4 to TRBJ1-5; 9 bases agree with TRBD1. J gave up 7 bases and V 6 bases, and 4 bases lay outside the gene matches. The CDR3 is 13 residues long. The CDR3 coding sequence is TGTGCCAGCAGGGGGACAGGGAACCAGCCCCAGCATTTT. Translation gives CASRGTGNQPQHF.

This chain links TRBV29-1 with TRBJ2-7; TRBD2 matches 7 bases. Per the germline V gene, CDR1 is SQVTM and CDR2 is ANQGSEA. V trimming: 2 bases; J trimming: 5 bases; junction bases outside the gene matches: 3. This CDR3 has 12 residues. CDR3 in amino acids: CSVETGGNEQYF. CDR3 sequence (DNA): TGCAGCGTTGAAACGGGAGGCAACGAGCAGTACTTC.

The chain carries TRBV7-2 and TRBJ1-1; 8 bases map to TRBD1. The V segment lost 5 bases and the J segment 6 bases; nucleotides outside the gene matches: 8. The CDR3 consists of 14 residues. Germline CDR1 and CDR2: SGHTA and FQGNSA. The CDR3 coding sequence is TGTGCCAGCAGCCCTCGGACAGGGATCGCTGAAGCTTTCTTT. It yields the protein CASSPRTGIAEAFF. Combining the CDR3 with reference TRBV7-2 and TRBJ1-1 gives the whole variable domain GAGVSQSPSNKVTEKGKDVELRCDPISGHTALYWYRQSLGQGLEFLIYFQGNSAPDKSGLPSDRFSAERTGGSVSTLTIQRTQQEDSAVYLCASSPRTGIAEAFFGQGTRLTVV.

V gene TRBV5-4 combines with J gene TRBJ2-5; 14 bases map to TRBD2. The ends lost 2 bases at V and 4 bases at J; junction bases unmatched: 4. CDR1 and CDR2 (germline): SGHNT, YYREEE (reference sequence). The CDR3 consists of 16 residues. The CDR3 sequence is CASSLGGTSGGETQYF. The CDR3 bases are TGTGCCAGCAGCTTAGGCGGGACTAGCGGGGGAGAGACCCAGTACTTC.

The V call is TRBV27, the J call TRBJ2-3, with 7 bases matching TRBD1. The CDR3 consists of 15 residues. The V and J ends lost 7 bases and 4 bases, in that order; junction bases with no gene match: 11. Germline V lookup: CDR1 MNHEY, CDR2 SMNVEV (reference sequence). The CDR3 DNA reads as TGTGCCAGCAACCTTAGAGGGGGCGGGTCAGATACGCAGTATTTT. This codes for CASNLRGGGSDTQYF.